These 18 T cell receptor beta chains were all obtained from the same sample, sequenced in a study of blood T cell repertoires in COVID-19. Clones were read by immunoSEQ multiplex PCR, and TCRdb kept only the in-frame ones, dropping some. The sample lists roughly 140,000 clones, around 81% seen once, with about 3% in the top ten. The specimen was peripheral blood. These receptors were taken from a woman in her 40s with active or convalescent COVID-19.

This rearrangement joins TRBV19 to TRBJ2-3; TRBD2 aligns across 9 bases. Germline CDR1 is LNHDA and CDR2 is SQIVND (reference sequence). This CDR3 region has 15 residues. With V trimmed by 8 bases and J by 1 base, 7 bases remained unmatched. CDR3 loop: CASSNQRGGTDTQYF. The CDR3 bases are TGTGCCAGTTCTAACCAGCGGGGGGGCACAGATACGCAGTATTTT.

V usage is TRBV7-2 and J usage is TRBJ2-5; D remains unclear. Germline V gene data show CDR1 as SGHTA and CDR2 as FQGNSA. The V gene lost 5 bases and the J gene lost 2 bases, with 9 bases spanning the gap. The CDR3 runs 13 residues. The CDR3 region has the DNA TGTGCCAGCAGCCCCACAGTACAAGAGACCCAGTACTTC. Amino acids: CASSPTVQETQYF. Using reference TRBV7-2 and TRBJ2-5 for the parts outside the CDR3, the full variable domain is GAGVSQSPSNKVTEKGKDVELRCDPISGHTALYWYRQSLGQGLEFLIYFQGNSAPDKSGLPSDRFSAERTGGSVSTLTIQRTQQEDSAVYLCASSPTVQETQYFGPGTRLLVL.

The V gene is TRBV30, the J gene TRBJ2-1; D possibly corresponds to TRBD2 (6 bases). The CDR3 has 14 residues. V was pared by 2 bases and J by 8 bases, with 16 bases between. The germline CDR1 and CDR2 sequences are GTSNPN and SVGIG (reference sequence). The CDR3 DNA sequence: TGTGCCTGGAGTTCCCCCCGGCGGGACCATGAGCAGTTCTTC. This sequence encodes CAWSSPRRDHEQFF. Together with reference TRBV30 and TRBJ2-1, the CDR3 gives the full variable domain: SQTIHQWPATLVQPVGSPLSLECTVEGTSNPNLYWYRQAAGRGLQLLFYSVGIGQISSEVPQNLSASRPQDRQFILSSKKLLLSDSGFYLCAWSSPRRDHEQFFGPGTRLTVL.

The chain employs TRBV19 and TRBJ2-3; D is possibly TRBD2 (5 bases). Trimming cost V 3 bases and J 5 bases, with 12 bases left between them. The V gene's germline CDR1 is LNHDA and CDR2 SQIVND (reference sequence). CDR3 length equals 14 residues. The CDR3 loop is CASSIMGAGDTQYF. The CDR3 region has the DNA TGTGCCAGTAGTATCATGGGCGCGGGAGATACGCAGTATTTT.

The rearrangement joins TRBV2 to TRBJ1-1; the D gene is possibly TRBD1 (5 bases). The V end lost 6 bases, the J end lost 4 bases, and 9 bases lay between the germline ends. This CDR3 is built from 12 residues. Germline CDR1 is SNHLY and CDR2 is FYNNEI. The DNA of the CDR3 is TGTGCCAGCAGGGGGCTCGGCACTGAAGCTTTCTTT. This translates into CASRGLGTEAFF.

The CDR3 is CATSEPGQGLEKLFF. The CDR3 bases are TGTGCCACCAGTGAGCCGGGACAGGGGCTAGAAAAACTGTTTTTT. The V and J genes are TRBV24-1 and TRBJ1-4; the match to TRBD1 covers 10 bases. The CDR3 contains 15 residues. CDR1 and CDR2 (germline): KGHDR, SFDVKD. Trimming at V came to 4 bases and at J to 8 bases, leaving 6 bases not matched to a gene.

The CDR3 DNA sequence: TGTGCCAGCAGTTTAGGGACTATAAGTGGTGAGCAGTTCTTC. Its protein product is CASSLGTISGEQFF. V is TRBV28 and J is TRBJ2-1; 7 nucleotides align to TRBD2. Germline loops: CDR1 MDHEN, CDR2 SYDVKM. The CDR3 totals 14 residues. Trimming took 2 bases from V and 9 from J; bases not matched to a gene: 7.

The V gene is TRBV5-6, the J gene TRBJ2-7, with 7 positions matching TRBD2. CDR3 length equals 13 residues. CDR1 SGHDT and CDR2 YYEEEE come from the germline V gene. Trimming cost V 6 bases and J 4 bases; bases outside gene matches: 7. The CDR3 reads CASTPEAGYEQYF. In nucleotides, the CDR3 is TGTGCCAGCACCCCGGAAGCGGGATACGAGCAGTACTTC.

The chain recombines TRBV16 with TRBJ1-2; tentatively, D is TRBD1 (5 bases). The CDR3 length is 14 residues. V was cut by 0 bases and J by 8 bases, with 13 bases left in between. Per germline, CDR1 KGHSY and CDR2 FQNENV. In DNA form, the CDR3 reads TGTGCCAGCAGCCAATCGGGGCGGACCCACGGCTACACCTTC. It encodes CASSQSGRTHGYTF.

The chain recombines TRBV19 with TRBJ1-1; 11 bases align to TRBD1. V was clipped by 4 bases and J by 6 bases; unmatched bases: 10. The CDR3 consists of 16 residues. Germline V gene data show CDR1 as LNHDA and CDR2 as SQIVND (reference sequence). For the CDR3, the DNA is TGTGCCAGTAGTAATCGTAGGACAGGGGGCCGGGCTGAAGCTTTCTTT. Its translation is CASSNRRTGGRAEAFF. The entire variable domain, with the rest obtained from reference TRBV19 and TRBJ1-1, is as follows: DGGITQSPKYLFRKEGQNVTLSCEQNLNHDAMYWYRQDPGQGLRLIYYSQIVNDFQKGDIAEGYSVSREKKESFPLTVTSAQKNPTAFYLCASSNRRTGGRAEAFFGQGTRLTVV.

V gene TRBV29-1 combines with J gene TRBJ1-1; D unclear. The CDR3 has 16 residues. Germline CDR1 SQVTM, CDR2 ANQGSEA. Trimming took 5 bases from V and 1 from J, leaving 20 bases between them. The CDR3 DNA is TGCAGCGTTAACGCGATGAGGGCTTTGGGGAACACTGAAGCTTTCTTT. Its translation: CSVNAMRALGNTEAFF.

The CDR3 protein is CSVAVTGGDQPQHF. The CDR3 DNA reads TGCAGCGTTGCAGTGACAGGGGGCGATCAGCCCCAGCATTTT. The V and J genes are TRBV29-1 and TRBJ1-5; TRBD1 matches 10 bases. V gave up 4 bases and J gave up 5 bases; unmatched junction bases: 5. From germline, CDR1 is SQVTM and CDR2 ANQGSEA. This CDR3 has 14 residues.

The gene calls are TRBV7-8 and TRBJ1-1; a possible D gene is TRBD1 (6 bases). Per germline, CDR1 SGHVS and CDR2 FQNEAQ. The CDR3 length is 15 residues. Trimming removed 0 bases at V and 4 bases at J, with 12 bases between. DNA for the CDR3: TGTGCCAGCAGCTTAGCGCACAGGGTCAGCACTGAAGCTTTCTTT. It specifies CASSLAHRVSTEAFF. Looking up the rest from reference TRBV7-8 and TRBJ1-1 gives the full variable domain: GAGVSQSPRYKVAKRGQDVALRCDPISGHVSLFWYQQALGQGPEFLTYFQNEAQLDKSGLPSDRFFAERPEGSVSTLKIQRTQQEDSAVYLCASSLAHRVSTEAFFGQGTRLTVV.

The chain has TRBV11-3 and TRBJ1-2; D ambiguous. The CDR3 spans 12 residues. Germline V lookup: CDR1 SGHNT, CDR2 YENEEA. The germline V and J ends were trimmed by 5 bases and 5 bases, with 9 bases remaining between them. The DNA of the CDR3 is TGTGCCAGCAGCCTTGGGGAGTATGGCTACACCTTC. It is translated as CASSLGEYGYTF.

This clone is a singleton in its sample. CDR3 in DNA: TGTGCCAGCAGCCTAGAGACAGGCATCCAAGAGACCCAGTACTTC. It translates to CASSLETGIQETQYF. The chain employs TRBV5-8 and TRBJ2-5, with D maybe TRBD1 (6 bases). V lost 4 bases and J lost 1, with 14 bases in between. This CDR3 is built from 15 residues. Germline assignment: CDR1 SGHTS and CDR2 YDEGEE.

V and J are TRBV3-1 (or the pseudogene TRBV3-2) and TRBJ2-3; 8 bases are a match to TRBD2. Losses at the gene ends were 3 bases for V and 4 bases for J; bases not matched to a gene: 9. In germline, CDR1 is LGHDT, CDR2 YNNKEL (reference sequence). This CDR3 comprises 16 residues. The CDR3 sequence: CASSHPTSGSADTQYF. The CDR3 DNA follows: TGTGCCAGCAGCCATCCTACTAGCGGTTCGGCAGATACGCAGTATTTT.

This chain links TRBV5-4 with TRBJ1-2; 8 bases map to TRBD1. The CDR3 sequence is 17 residues long. Trimming removed 4 bases from V and 1 base from J; junction bases left unmatched: 12. Germline CDR1 and CDR2: SGHNT and YYREEE (reference sequence). The CDR3: CASSPRTGTGFNYGYTF. For the CDR3, the DNA is TGTGCCAGCAGCCCCCGGACCGGGACAGGATTTAACTATGGCTACACCTTC.

V and J are TRBV6-5 and TRBJ1-2; 7 nucleotides line up with TRBD1. V shed 7 bases, J shed 8 bases, and the junction held 13 bases outside the gene matches. Germline assignment: CDR1 MNHEY and CDR2 SVGAGI. The CDR3 is 14 residues long. The CDR3 loop is CASIKTEGARGYTF. The CDR3 DNA reads as TGTGCCAGCATCAAAACTGAGGGGGCAAGAGGCTACACCTTC.